A selection of T cell receptor beta chains follows, all from one sample in a study of blood T cell repertoires in COVID-19. Repertoires were generated with immunoSEQ multiplex PCR, while TCRdb's copy carries only in-frame clones and drops some. Altogether hundreds of thousands of clones are present, about 88% being singletons, with the ten largest covering 1.4% to 1.5%. The sequenced sample consisted of PBMCs or T cells enriched from blood (not recorded which). The receptor source for this set is a woman under 30 who had been exposed to COVID-19. Each CDR3 is given with its conserved first and last residue. Each record gives: CDR3 length, J gene, V gene, CDR3 protein.

17	TRBJ2-7	TRBV27	CASSLRRPGQGIYEQYF
19	TRBJ1-5	TRBV7-2	CASSLAFGWTGARQQPQHF
15	TRBJ2-1	TRBV9	CASSASGLAGVEQFF
15	TRBJ2-1	TRBV7-6	CASSYGGSSYNEQFF
16	TRBJ2-7	TRBV28	CASSLYRIAGISEQYF
18	TRBJ1-2	TRBV4-2	CASSQDNQRGRGDYGYTF
13	TRBJ2-5	TRBV10-3	CAITGTAQETQYF
13	TRBJ2-4	TRBV7-2	CASSKDRGDIQYF
12	TRBJ1-1	TRBV28	CASKRRTTEAFF
17	TRBJ2-7	TRBV13	CASSSAAGGRDSYEQYF
15	TRBJ2-2	TRBV5-1	CASSLGTAYTGELFF
14	TRBJ1-1	TRBV6-1	CASSESQGTLEAFF
15	TRBJ1-2	TRBV6-4	CASSDGDRGFHGYTF
13	TRBJ1-1	TRBV19	CASIPTGNTEAFF
13	TRBJ2-5	TRBV10-3	CATQLELQETQYF
15	TRBJ1-2	TRBV3-1/TRBV3-2	CASSPRQEVNYGYTF
17	TRBJ1-5	TRBV19	CASSIVTGRGANQPQHF
15	TRBJ2-3	TRBV7-2	CASRQLASYTDTQYF
16	TRBJ2-7	TRBV2	CASSESPTRDSYEQYF
16	TRBJ1-5	TRBV6-5	CASSYHKDSGAQPQHF
16	TRBJ1-5	TRBV28	CASSPRRWAGNQPQHF
15	TRBJ2-7	TRBV7-2	CASSSGQGAAYEQYF
16	TRBJ2-2	TRBV11-2	CASSLAGLLNTGELFF
17	TRBJ1-4	TRBV28	CASSAALEGAGNEKLFF
18	TRBJ2-2	TRBV18	CASSPLARRQANTGELFF
15	TRBJ1-3	TRBV30	CAWSFDRGAGNTIYF
18	TRBJ2-7	TRBV7-9	CASSPRPGTVVDSYEQYF
15	TRBJ1-1	TRBV7-3	CASSSDRGYPAEAFF
14	TRBJ1-1	TRBV7-8	CASSLRLLETEAFF
14	TRBJ2-1	TRBV28	CASSYRVKYNEQFF
15	TRBJ1-2	TRBV11-2	CASSHGQGPLYGYTF
14	TRBJ2-2	TRBV11-1	CASSLARDTGELFF
18	TRBJ2-1	TRBV7-2	CASSTAATGLAGGSEQFF
13	TRBJ2-2	TRBV29-1	CSVARTNTGELFF
14	TRBJ2-7	TRBV6-5	CASEKRTGRYEQYF
17	TRBJ1-3	TRBV7-2	CASSFGTTGYSGNTIYF
18	TRBJ2-5	TRBV3-1/TRBV3-2	CASSYGTSGGPYQETQYF
14	TRBJ2-7	TRBV6-5	CASSYSRVTYEQYF
13	TRBJ2-7	TRBV13	CASSLGSAGEQYF
14	TRBJ2-2	TRBV19	CASRTDANTGELFF
14	TRBJ1-2	TRBV28	CASSLFTGFGGYTF
15	TRBJ1-2	TRBV29-1	CSVDGQGWIGYGYTF
18	TRBJ2-3	TRBV5-4	CASSSLAGEALGTDTQYF
13	TRBJ1-4	TRBV6-5	CAVPGTAYEKLFF
16	TRBJ1-3	TRBV6-5	CASSSPRQSSGNTIYF
13	TRBJ2-1	TRBV12-3/TRBV12-4	CASSLGGLYEQFF
13	TRBJ1-2	TRBV5-1	CASSLAVDYGYTF
17	TRBJ2-1	TRBV13	CASSLDPSGSSYSKQFF
12	TRBJ2-7	TRBV3-1/TRBV3-2	CASSRGTAMQYF
13	TRBJ2-3	TRBV7-3	CASSLAPEDTQYF
14	TRBJ2-3	TRBV6-5	CASRFGDPTDTQYF
14	TRBJ2-7	TRBV5-5	CASSLLQNTYEQYF
16	TRBJ2-3	TRBV9	CASSDFSGGHTDTQYF